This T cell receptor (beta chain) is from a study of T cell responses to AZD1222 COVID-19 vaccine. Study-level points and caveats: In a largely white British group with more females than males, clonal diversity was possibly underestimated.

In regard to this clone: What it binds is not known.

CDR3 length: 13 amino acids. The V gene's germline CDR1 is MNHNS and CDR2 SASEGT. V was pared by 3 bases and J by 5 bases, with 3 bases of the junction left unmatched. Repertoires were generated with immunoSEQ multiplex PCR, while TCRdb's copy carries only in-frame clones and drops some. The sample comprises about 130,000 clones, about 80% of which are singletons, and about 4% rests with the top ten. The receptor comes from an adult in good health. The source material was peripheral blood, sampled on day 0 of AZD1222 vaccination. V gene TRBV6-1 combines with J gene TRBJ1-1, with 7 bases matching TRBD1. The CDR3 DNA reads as TGTGCCAGCAGTGAGGCAGGGGGAACTGAAGCTTTCTTT. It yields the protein CASSEAGGTEAFF.